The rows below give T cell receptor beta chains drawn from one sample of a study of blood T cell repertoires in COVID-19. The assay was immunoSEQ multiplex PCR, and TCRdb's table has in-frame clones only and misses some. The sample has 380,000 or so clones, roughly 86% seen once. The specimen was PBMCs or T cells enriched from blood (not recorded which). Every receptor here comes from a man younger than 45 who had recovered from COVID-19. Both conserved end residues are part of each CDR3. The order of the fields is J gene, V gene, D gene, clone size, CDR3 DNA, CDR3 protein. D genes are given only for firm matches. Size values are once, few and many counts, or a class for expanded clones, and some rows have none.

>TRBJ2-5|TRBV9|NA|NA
TGTGCCAGCAGCCCGGACCAAGAGACCCAGTACTTC
CASSPDQETQYF
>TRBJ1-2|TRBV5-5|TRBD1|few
TGTGCCAGCAGCCGTAAAACAGGGGGCCCTTATGGCTACACCTTC
CASSRKTGGPYGYTF
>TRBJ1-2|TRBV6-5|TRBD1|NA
TGTGCCAGCAGGCCAGGGGGTCTGGGGGACTATGGCTACACCTTC
CASRPGGLGDYGYTF
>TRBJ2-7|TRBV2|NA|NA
TGTGCCAGCAGTGAAGTCAGGGTAGCTCTCTCCTACGAGCAGTACTTC
CASSEVRVALSYEQYF
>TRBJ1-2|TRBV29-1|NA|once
TGCAGCGTTGAAGCGGAGGGATATGGCTACACCTTC
CSVEAEGYGYTF
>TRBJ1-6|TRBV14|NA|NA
TGTGCCAGCAGCCAACTGCCGAGCAATTCACCCCTCCACTTT
CASSQLPSNSPLHF
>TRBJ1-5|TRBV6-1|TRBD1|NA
TGTGCCAGCAGTGAGCAGGGGGGCAGGGGGCGCCGAGATCAGCCCCAGCATTTT
CASSEQGGRGRRDQPQHF
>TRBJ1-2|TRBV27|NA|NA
TGTGCCAGCAGGTCCCGGGTTGGCTACACCTTC
CASRSRVGYTF
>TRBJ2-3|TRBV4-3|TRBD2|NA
TGCGCCAGCAGCCAAGATGGGGGACTAGCGGGAGTAGATACGCAGTATTTT
CASSQDGGLAGVDTQYF
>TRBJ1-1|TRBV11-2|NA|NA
TGTGCCAGCAGCCCCCAAATGGGCTTGAACACTGAAGCTTTCTTT
CASSPQMGLNTEAFF
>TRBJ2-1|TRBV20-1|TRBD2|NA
TGCAGTGCAAAGGCGGGGGTTGAGCAGTTCTTC
CSAKAGVEQFF
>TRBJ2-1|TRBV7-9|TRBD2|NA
TGTGCCAGCACCTTCCGGCGGGCGGGGGGCTCCTACAATGAGCAGTTCTTC
CASTFRRAGGSYNEQFF
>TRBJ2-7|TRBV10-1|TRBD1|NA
TGCGCCAGCAGTAGGACAGGGCTCGAGCAGTACTTC
CASSRTGLEQYF
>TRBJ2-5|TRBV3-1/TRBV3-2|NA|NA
TGTGCCAGCAGCCTTGGACAGTCAGAGACCCAGTACTTC
CASSLGQSETQYF
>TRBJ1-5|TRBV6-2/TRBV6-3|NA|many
TGTGCCAGCAGTTACGGGGGCCCTTCGCCCCAGCATTTT
CASSYGGPSPQHF
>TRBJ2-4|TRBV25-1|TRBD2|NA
TGTGCCAGCAGTCCCGCCCATGTGGGGGAGGGCGACAAAAACATTCAGTACTTC
CASSPAHVGEGDKNIQYF
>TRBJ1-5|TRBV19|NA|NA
TGTGCCAGTAGTATCACACCTAGCAATCAGCCCCAGCATTTT
CASSITPSNQPQHF
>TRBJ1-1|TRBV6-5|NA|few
TGTGCCAGCCATCAGGGGTCTGAAGCTTTCTTT
CASHQGSEAFF
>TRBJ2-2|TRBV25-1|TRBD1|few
TGTGCCAGCCGGGACAGATCGAACACCGGGGAGCTGTTTTTT
CASRDRSNTGELFF
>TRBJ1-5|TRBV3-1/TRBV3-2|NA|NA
TGTGCCAGCAGCCAAGGGGGAGGTCAGCCCCAGCATTTT
CASSQGGGQPQHF
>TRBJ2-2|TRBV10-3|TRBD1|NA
TGTGCCATTCCGGGACAGGATGGGGCCGGGGAGCTGTTTTTT
CAIPGQDGAGELFF
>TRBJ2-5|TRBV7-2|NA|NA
TGTGCCAGCAGTTATAAAGAGACCCAGTACTTC
CASSYKETQYF
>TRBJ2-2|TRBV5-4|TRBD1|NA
TGTGCCAGCAGCTCCTGGGACAGGGGGAAAAACACCGGGGAGCTGTTTTTT
CASSSWDRGKNTGELFF
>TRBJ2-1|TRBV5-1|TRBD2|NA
TGCGCCAGCAGCTTGGAGCGGGGGGCCTACAATGAGCAGTTCTTC
CASSLERGAYNEQFF
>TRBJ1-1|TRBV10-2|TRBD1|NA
TGCGCCAGCAGTGACCGGACAGGAGAAAGGAAAGCTTTCTTT
CASSDRTGERKAFF
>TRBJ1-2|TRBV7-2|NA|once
TGTGCCAGCAGCTTAATGTCAGGGTCCAACTATGGCTACACCTTC
CASSLMSGSNYGYTF
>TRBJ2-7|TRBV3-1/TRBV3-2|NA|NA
TGTGCCAGCAGCCAAAGTGGGGGGGGCACCGGCGCCTACGAGCAGTACTTC
CASSQSGGGTGAYEQYF
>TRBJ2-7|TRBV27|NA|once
TGTGCCAGCAGTTTATCGTGGGGGGTTTACGAGCAGTACTTC
CASSLSWGVYEQYF
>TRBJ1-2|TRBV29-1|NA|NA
TGCAGCGTTCGAGAGGGAAACTATGGCTACACCTTC
CSVREGNYGYTF
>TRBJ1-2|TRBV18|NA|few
TGTGCCAGCTCACCTGAGGGATCCGACTATGGCTACACCTTC
CASSPEGSDYGYTF
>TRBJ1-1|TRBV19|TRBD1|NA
TGTGCCAGTAGTGAAGACAGGGTGACTGAAGCTTTCTTT
CASSEDRVTEAFF
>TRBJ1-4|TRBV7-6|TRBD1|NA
TGTGCCAGCAGCCCCTTCCCCCCACAGGGGGCAAAACTGTTTTTT
CASSPFPPQGAKLFF
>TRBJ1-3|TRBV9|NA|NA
TGTGCCAGCAGCCCCAGCGGGAGTGAGGCAGGTGAATATTTT
CASSPSGSEAGEYF
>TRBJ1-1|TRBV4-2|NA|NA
TGTGCCAGCAGCCAAGATAGTGGACAGATCTCTGAAGCTTTCTTT
CASSQDSGQISEAFF
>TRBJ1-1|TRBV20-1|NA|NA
TGCAGTGCTCCAGGGGACACTGAAGCTTTCTTT
CSAPGDTEAFF
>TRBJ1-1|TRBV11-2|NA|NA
TGTGCCAGCAGCCTACAGCGAGGGACTGAAGCTTTCTTT
CASSLQRGTEAFF
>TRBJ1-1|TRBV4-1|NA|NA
TGCGCCAGCAGCTACTCGGAGGGCACTGAAGCTTTCTTT
CASSYSEGTEAFF
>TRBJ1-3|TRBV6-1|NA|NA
TGTGCCAGCAGTAAAGGTGCATTTCGGGTTTACGGAAACACCATATATTTT
CASSKGAFRVYGNTIYF